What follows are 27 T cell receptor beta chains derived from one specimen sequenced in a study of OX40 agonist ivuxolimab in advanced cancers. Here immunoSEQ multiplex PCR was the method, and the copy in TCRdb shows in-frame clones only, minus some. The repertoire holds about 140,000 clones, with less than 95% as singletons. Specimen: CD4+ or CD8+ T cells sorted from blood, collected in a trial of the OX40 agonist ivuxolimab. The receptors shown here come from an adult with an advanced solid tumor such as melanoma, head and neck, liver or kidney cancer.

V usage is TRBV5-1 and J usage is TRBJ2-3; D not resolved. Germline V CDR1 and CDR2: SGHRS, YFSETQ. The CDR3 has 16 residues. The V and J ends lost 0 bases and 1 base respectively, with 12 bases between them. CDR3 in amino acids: CASSLAGSQGTDTQYF. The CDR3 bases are TGCGCCAGCAGCTTGGCGGGCAGTCAGGGCACAGATACGCAGTATTTT.

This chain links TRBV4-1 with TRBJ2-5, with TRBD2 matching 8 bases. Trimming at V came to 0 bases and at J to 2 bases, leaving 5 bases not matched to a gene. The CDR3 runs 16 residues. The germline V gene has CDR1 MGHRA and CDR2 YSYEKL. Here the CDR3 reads CASSQEGASGQETQYF. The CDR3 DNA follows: TGCGCCAGCAGCCAAGAAGGGGCTAGCGGGCAAGAGACCCAGTACTTC.

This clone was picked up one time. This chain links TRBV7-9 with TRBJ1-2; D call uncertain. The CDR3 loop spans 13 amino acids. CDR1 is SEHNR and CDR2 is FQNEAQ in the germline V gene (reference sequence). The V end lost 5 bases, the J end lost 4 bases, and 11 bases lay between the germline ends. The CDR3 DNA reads TGTGCCAGCAGCGCCCAAACGGGCTATGGCTACACCTTC. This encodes CASSAQTGYGYTF.

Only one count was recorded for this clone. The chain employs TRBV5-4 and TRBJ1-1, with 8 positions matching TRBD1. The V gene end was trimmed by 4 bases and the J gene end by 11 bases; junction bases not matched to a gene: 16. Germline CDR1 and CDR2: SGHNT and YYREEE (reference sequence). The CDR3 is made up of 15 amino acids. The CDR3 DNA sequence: TGTGCCAGCAGCCTTGGGGCAGGGGGCGATACAAAGGCTTTCTTT. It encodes CASSLGAGGDTKAFF.

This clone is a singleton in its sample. The CDR3 bases are TGCGCCAGCAGTGAGGGGGGAGGGTGGTCGAACACTGAAGCTTTCTTT. Protein: CASSEGGGWSNTEAFF. J is TRBJ1-1 and V is TRBV10-2, with D possibly being TRBD1 (5 bases). The length of the CDR3 is 16 residues. Germline V CDR1 and CDR2: WSHSY, SAAADI. V lost 2 bases and J lost 1, with 14 bases in between.

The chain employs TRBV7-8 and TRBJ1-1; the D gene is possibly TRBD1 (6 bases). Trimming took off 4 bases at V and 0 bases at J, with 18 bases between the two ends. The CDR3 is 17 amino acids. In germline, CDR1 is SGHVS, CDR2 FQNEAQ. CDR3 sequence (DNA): TGTGCCAGCAGCTCCAGACCGGGGGCACTACTGAACACTGAAGCTTTCTTT. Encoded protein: CASSSRPGALLNTEAFF.

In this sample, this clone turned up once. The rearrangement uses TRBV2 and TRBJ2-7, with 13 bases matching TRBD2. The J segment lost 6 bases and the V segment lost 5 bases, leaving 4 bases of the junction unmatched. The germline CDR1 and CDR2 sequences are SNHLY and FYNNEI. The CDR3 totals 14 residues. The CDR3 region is CASSLTSGRGEQYF. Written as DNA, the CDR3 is TGTGCCAGCAGTCTAACTAGCGGGAGGGGCGAGCAGTACTTC.

For the CDR3, the DNA is TGTGCCTGTAAAGCCTGGGGACCGAATCAGCCCCAGCATTTT. Encoded protein: CACKAWGPNQPQHF. The rearrangement uses TRBV30 and TRBJ1-5, with D possibly being TRBD1 (5 bases). V was pared by 6 bases and J by 4 bases, with 16 bases between. Germline CDR1 is GTSNPN and CDR2 is SVGIG (reference sequence). The CDR3 spans 14 residues.

CDR3 in DNA: TGTGCCAGCAGTTTCCAGGGGGCCACAGGGGGCGTCTATGGCTACACCTTC. The encoded protein is CASSFQGATGGVYGYTF. This chain uses TRBV28 with TRBJ1-2, with 9 bases aligning to TRBD1. The CDR3 is 17 residues long. The germline V gene has CDR1 MDHEN and CDR2 SYDVKM. V gave up 3 bases and J gave up 4 bases; unmatched junction bases: 12.

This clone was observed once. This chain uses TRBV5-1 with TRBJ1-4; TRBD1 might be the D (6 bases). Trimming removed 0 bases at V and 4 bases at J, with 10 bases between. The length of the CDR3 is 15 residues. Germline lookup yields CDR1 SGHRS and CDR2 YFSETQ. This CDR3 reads CASSLGTAVNEKLFF. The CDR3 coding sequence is TGCGCCAGCAGCTTGGGGACAGCAGTTAATGAAAAACTGTTTTTT.

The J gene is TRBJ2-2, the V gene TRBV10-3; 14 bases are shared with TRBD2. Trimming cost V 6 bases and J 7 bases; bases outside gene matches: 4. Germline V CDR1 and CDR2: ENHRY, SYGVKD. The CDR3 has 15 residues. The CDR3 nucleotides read TGTGCCATCAGCGACGGACTAGCGGGAGGCGGGGAGCTGTTTTTT. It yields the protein CAISDGLAGGGELFF.

The CDR3 region has the DNA TGTGCCAGCAGTGAGAGGAGTGGACAACTCTCTGGAAACACCATATATTTT. This gives the protein CASSERSGQLSGNTIYF. V gene TRBV6-1 combines with J gene TRBJ1-3; D possibly corresponds to TRBD1 (5 bases). CDR3 length: 17 residues. CDR1 MNHNS and CDR2 SASEGT come from the germline V gene. The V end lost 3 bases, the J end lost 0 bases, and 15 bases lay between the germline ends.

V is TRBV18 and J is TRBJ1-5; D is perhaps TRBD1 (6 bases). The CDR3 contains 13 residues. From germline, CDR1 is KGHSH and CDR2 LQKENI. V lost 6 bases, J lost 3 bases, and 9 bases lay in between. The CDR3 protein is CASSTGNNQPQHF. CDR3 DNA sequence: TGTGCCAGCTCCACAGGGAACAATCAGCCCCAGCATTTT.

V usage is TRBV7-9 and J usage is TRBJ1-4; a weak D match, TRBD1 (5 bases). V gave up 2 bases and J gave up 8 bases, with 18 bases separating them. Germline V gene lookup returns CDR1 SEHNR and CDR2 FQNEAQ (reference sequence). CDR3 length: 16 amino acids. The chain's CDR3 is CASSLRGVASREKLFF. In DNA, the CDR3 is TGTGCCAGCAGCTTACGGGGGGTCGCGAGTCGAGAAAAACTGTTTTTT.

CDR3 sequence reads: CSVGDVPNEKLFF. The CDR3 region has the DNA TGCAGCGTAGGGGACGTCCCCAATGAAAAACTGTTTTTT. This chain joins TRBV29-1 and TRBJ1-4; tentative D call: TRBD1 (5 bases). This CDR3 has 13 amino acids. Germline CDR1 is SQVTM and CDR2 is ANQGSEA. V gave up 6 bases and J gave up 5 bases, with 13 bases separating them. Full variable domain (missing parts from reference TRBV29-1 and TRBJ1-4): SAVISQKPSRDICQRGTSLTIQCQVDSQVTMMFWYRQQPGQSLTLIATANQGSEATYESGFVIDKFPISRPNLTFSTLTVSNMSPEDSSIYLCSVGDVPNEKLFFGSGTQLSVL.

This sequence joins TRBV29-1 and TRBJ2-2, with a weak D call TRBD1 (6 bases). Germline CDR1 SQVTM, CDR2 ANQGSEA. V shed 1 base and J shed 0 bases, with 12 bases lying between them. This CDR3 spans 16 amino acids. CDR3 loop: CSVEAPRGSNTGELFF. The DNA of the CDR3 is TGCAGCGTTGAAGCCCCTAGGGGGTCGAACACCGGGGAGCTGTTTTTT.

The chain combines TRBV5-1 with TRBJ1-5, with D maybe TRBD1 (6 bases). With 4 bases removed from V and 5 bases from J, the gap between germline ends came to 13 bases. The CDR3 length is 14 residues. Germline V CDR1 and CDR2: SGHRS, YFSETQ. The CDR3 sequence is CASSQGFEDQPQHF. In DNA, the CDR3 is TGCGCCAGCAGCCAGGGGTTTGAGGATCAGCCCCAGCATTTT.

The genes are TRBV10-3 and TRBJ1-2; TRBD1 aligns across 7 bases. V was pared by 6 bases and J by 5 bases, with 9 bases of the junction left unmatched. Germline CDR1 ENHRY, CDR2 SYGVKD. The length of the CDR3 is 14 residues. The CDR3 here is CAIRGTAYSYGYTF. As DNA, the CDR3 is TGTGCCATCAGGGGGACAGCCTACTCTTATGGCTACACCTTC.

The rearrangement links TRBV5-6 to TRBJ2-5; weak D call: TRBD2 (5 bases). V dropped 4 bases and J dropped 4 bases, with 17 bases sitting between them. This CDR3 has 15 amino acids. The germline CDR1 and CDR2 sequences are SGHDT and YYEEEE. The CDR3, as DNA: TGTGCCAGCAGCACTAGGATCGGGGTCGGAGAGACCCAGTACTTC. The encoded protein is CASSTRIGVGETQYF.

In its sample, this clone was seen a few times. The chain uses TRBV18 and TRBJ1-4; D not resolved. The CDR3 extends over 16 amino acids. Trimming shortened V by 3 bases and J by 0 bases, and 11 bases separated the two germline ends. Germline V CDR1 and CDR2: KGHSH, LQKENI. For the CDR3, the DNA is TGTGCCAGCTCACCCCAGGAGAGAGCAACTAATGAAAAACTGTTTTTT. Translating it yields CASSPQERATNEKLFF.

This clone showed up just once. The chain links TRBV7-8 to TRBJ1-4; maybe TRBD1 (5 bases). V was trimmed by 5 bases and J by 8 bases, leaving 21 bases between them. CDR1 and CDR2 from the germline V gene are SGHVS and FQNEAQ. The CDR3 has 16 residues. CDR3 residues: CASSPREGQGGEKLFF. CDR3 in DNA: TGTGCCAGCAGCCCCCGGGAAGGGCAGGGAGGAGAAAAACTGTTTTTT. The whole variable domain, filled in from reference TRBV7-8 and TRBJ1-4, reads GAGVSQSPRYKVAKRGQDVALRCDPISGHVSLFWYQQALGQGPEFLTYFQNEAQLDKSGLPSDRFFAERPEGSVSTLKIQRTQQEDSAVYLCASSPREGQGGEKLFFGSGTQLSVL.

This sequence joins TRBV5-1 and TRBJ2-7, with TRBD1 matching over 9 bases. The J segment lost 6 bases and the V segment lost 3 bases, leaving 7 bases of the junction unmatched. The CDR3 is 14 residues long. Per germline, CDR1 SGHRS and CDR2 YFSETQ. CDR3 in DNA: TGCGCCAGCAGCTCAATGGGGACAGGGAGCGAGCAGTACTTC. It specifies CASSSMGTGSEQYF.

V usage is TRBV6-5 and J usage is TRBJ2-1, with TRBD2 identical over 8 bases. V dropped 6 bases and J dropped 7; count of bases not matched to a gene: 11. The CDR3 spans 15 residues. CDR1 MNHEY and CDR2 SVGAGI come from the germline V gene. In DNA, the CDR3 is TGTGCCAGCAGCATCAGCGGGAGATCGGGGAATGAGCAGTTCTTC. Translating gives CASSISGRSGNEQFF.

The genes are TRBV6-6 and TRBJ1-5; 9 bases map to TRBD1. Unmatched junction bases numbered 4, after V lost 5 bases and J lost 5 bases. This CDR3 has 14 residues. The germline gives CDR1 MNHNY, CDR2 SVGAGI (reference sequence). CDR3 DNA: TGTGCCAGCAGTCCGGGGACAGGGTATCAGCCCCAGCATTTT. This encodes CASSPGTGYQPQHF.

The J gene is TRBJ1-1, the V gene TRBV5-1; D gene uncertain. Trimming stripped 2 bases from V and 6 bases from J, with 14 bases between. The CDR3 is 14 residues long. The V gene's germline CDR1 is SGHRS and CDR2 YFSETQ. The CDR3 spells CASSLEVPGPEAFF. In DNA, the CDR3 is TGCGCCAGCAGCTTAGAAGTCCCGGGTCCTGAAGCTTTCTTT.

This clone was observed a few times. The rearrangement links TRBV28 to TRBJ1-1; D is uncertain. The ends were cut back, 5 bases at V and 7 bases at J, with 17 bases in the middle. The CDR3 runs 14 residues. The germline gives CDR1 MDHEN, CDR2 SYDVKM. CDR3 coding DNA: TGTGCCAGCAGTGGACCCCGACGGAGAAATGAAGCTTTCTTT. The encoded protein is CASSGPRRRNEAFF. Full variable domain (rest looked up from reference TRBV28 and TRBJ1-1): DVKVTQSSRYLVKRTGEKVFLECVQDMDHENMFWYRQDPGLGLRLIYFSYDVKMKEKGDIPEGYSVSREKKERFSLILESASTNQTSMYLCASSGPRRRNEAFFGQGTRLTVV.

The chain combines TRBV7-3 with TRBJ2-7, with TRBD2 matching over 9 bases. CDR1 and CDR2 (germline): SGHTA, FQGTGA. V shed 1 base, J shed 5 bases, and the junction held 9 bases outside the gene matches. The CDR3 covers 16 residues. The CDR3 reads CASSLMAGGEVHEQYF. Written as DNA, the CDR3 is TGTGCCAGCAGCTTAATGGCGGGAGGGGAAGTCCACGAGCAGTACTTC. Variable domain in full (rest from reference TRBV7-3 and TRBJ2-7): GAGVSQTPSNKVTEKGKYVELRCDPISGHTALYWYRQSLGQGPEFLIYFQGTGAADDSGLPNDRFFAVRPEGSVSTLKIQRTERGDSAVYLCASSLMAGGEVHEQYFGPGTRLTVT.